The 8 T cell receptor beta chains given below trace back to one sample, sequenced in a study of cytomegalovirus exposure and HLA in healthy donors. The data were produced by immunoSEQ multiplex PCR, yet TCRdb's version contains in-frame clones alone and is incomplete. Of approximately 220,000 clones listed, 87% are singletons. Source material: PBMCs. Receptor source: a man aged 18 to 30 in good health and CMV-seronegative.

This chain connects TRBV7-6 to TRBJ1-4; perhaps TRBD1 as D (5 bases). CDR1 and CDR2 (germline): SGHVS, FNYEAQ. Trimming pared 4 bases from V and 0 bases from J, leaving 15 bases between. The CDR3 totals 17 residues. CDR3 DNA sequence: TGTGCCAGCAGCTCTCGCCGCGGGGCGACAACTAATGAAAAACTGTTTTTT. Its translation is CASSSRRGATTNEKLFF.

This sequence joins TRBV19 and TRBJ1-2, with TRBD1 matching 7 bases. The J segment lost 5 bases and the V segment lost 5 bases, leaving 8 bases of the junction unmatched. CDR1 is LNHDA and CDR2 is SQIVND in the germline V gene (reference sequence). The length of the CDR3 is 14 residues. CDR3 protein: CASSRQGLDYGYTF. The CDR3 DNA sequence: TGTGCCAGTAGTCGACAGGGCTTAGATTATGGCTACACCTTC. Variable domain in full (rest from reference TRBV19 and TRBJ1-2): DGGITQSPKYLFRKEGQNVTLSCEQNLNHDAMYWYRQDPGQGLRLIYYSQIVNDFQKGDIAEGYSVSREKKESFPLTVTSAQKNPTAFYLCASSRQGLDYGYTFGSGTRLTVV.

This clone was detected a few times. V usage is TRBV28 and J usage is TRBJ1-2; a possible D gene is TRBD1 (6 bases). The V end lost 5 bases, the J end lost 8 bases, and 15 bases lay between the germline ends. This CDR3 has 13 residues. The germline gives CDR1 MDHEN, CDR2 SYDVKM. The CDR3 loop reads CASSLHRAVGYTF. The CDR3 DNA sequence: TGTGCCAGCAGTCTCCACAGGGCGGTGGGCTACACCTTC.

The V and J genes are TRBV27 and TRBJ2-1; 8 bases fit TRBD2. Germline assignment: CDR1 MNHEY and CDR2 SMNVEV (reference sequence). This CDR3 has 15 amino acids. V lost 8 bases, J lost 3 bases, and 9 bases stayed unmatched. In DNA, the CDR3 is TGTGCCAGCGGCACCGGGGGGGACCGCTACAATGAGCAGTTCTTC. It codes for CASGTGGDRYNEQFF.

The gene calls are TRBV5-4 and TRBJ2-2; D gene ambiguous. Between the trimmed V and J ends, which lost 4 bases and 5 bases, there was a span of 12 bases. This CDR3 region has 14 residues. Germline V gives CDR1 SGHNT, CDR2 YYREEE (reference sequence). The CDR3 spells CASSAPPGTGELFF. In DNA, the CDR3 is TGTGCCAGCAGCGCTCCGCCCGGGACCGGGGAGCTGTTTTTT.

The J gene is TRBJ1-2, the V gene TRBV28; 7 bases map to TRBD1. With V trimmed by 5 bases and J by 2 bases, 8 bases remained unmatched. Per the germline V gene, CDR1 is MDHEN and CDR2 is SYDVKM. CDR3 length equals 15 residues. CDR3 loop: CASSQIYRGNYGYTF. In DNA form, the CDR3 reads TGTGCCAGCAGTCAAATTTACAGGGGCAACTATGGCTACACCTTC.

The rearrangement uses TRBV5-1 and TRBJ2-7; 10 bases are a match to TRBD1. V was clipped by 2 bases and J by 7 bases; unmatched bases: 9. The germline V gene has CDR1 SGHRS and CDR2 YFSETQ. The CDR3 is 15 residues long. In DNA, the CDR3 is TGCGCCAGCAGCTTCGCCGGGACAGGGGCGTCGGAGCAGTACTTC. Amino acids: CASSFAGTGASEQYF.

This chain joins TRBV15 and TRBJ1-2; 8 nucleotides agree with TRBD1. Germline-derived CDR1 and CDR2 are LNHNV and YYDKDF (reference sequence). V lost 3 bases to trimming and J lost 8 bases; unmatched junction nucleotides: 11. The CDR3 runs 15 residues. CDR3 bases: TGTGCCACCAGCAGGGTGGGAGGACAGGGTTACGGCTACACCTTC. Its protein is CATSRVGGQGYGYTF.